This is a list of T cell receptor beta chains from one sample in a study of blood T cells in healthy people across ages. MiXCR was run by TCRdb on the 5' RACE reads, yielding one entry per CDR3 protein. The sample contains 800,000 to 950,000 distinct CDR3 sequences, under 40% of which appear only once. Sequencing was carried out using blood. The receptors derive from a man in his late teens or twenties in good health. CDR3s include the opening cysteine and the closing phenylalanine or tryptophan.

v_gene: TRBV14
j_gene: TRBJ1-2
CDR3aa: CASSHLGVQGNYGYTF

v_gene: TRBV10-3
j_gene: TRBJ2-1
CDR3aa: CAIRSGRSYNEQFF

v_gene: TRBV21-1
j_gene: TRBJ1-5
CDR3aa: CASSKKKQGAYRNQPQHF

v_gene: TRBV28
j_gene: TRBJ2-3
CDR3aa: CASSIPTGGQDTQYF

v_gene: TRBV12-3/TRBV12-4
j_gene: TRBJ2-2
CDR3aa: CASSWTSGNVAGELFF

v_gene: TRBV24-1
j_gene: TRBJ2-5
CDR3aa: CATRNPKSGGGKETQYF

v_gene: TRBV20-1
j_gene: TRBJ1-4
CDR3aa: CSAREGTLGEKLFF

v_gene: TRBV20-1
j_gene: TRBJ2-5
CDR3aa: CSAGGASGGREQETQYF

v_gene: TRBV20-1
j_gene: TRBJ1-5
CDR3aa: CSAKTQGAFNQPQHF

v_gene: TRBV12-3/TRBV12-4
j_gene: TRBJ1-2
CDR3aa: CASSLEAGGDYGYTF

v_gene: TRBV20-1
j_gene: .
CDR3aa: CSARARDGSYEQYF

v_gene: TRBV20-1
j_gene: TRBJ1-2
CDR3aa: CSARVRGTDNYGYTF

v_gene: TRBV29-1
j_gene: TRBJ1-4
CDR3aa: CSATAFATNEKLFF

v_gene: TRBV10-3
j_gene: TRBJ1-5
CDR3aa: CAISDPAVQPQHF

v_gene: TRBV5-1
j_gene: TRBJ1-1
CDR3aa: CASSRDRAEAFF

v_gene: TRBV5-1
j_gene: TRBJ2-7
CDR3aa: CASSLDLAGAYEQYF

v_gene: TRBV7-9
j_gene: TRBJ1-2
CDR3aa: CASSLKTGGHGYTF

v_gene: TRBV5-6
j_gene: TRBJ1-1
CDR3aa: CASSQRTGTVLDTEAFF

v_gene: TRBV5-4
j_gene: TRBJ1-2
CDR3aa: CASSLASELGYTF

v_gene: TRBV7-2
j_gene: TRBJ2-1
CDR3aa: CASSLNRGLTFGQFF

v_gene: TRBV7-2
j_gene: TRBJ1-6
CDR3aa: CASSPIIPSSYNSPLHF

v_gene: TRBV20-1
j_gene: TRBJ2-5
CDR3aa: CGIPGTRETQYF

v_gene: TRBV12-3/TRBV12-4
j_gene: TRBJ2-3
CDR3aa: CASSLLGGRVGVRTDTQYF

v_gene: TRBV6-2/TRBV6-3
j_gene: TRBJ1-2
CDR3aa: CASSYSRGSQLTITNYGYTF

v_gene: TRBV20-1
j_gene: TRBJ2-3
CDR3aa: CSALRGGAVDTQYF

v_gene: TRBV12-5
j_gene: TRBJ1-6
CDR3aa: CASGTGQGNSPLHF

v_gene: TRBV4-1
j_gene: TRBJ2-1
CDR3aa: CASSQEGGSPYNEQFF

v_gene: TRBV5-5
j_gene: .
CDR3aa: CASSLNGVSDEQYF

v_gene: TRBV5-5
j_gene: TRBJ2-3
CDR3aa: CASSLLRVRRTTDTQYF

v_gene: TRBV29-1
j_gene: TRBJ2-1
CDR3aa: CSVEWGESGAYNEQFF

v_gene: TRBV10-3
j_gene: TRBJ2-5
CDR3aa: CAHQRDFQETQYF

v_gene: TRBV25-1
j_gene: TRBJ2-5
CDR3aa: CASSPQQSETQYF

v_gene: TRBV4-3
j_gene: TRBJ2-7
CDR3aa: CASSQSSLAIGEQYF

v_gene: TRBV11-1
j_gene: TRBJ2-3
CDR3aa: CASSHTGGRTSGGTSTDTQYF

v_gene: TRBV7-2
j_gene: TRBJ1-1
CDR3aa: CASSPLDRKNTEAFF

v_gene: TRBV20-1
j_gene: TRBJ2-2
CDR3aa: CSAPETGNTGELFF

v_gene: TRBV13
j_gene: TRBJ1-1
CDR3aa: CASSLDRGTEVFF

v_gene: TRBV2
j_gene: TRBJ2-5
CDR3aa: CASRRGLVRGNQQYF

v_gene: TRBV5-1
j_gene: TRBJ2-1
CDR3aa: CASSMRWTRYNEQFF

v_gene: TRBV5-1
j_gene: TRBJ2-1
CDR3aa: CASGRLAGGPGNNEQFF

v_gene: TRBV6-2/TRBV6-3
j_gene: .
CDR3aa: CASSYSGHPYEQYF

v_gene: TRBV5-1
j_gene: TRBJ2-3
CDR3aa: CASKGGVTYTDTQYF

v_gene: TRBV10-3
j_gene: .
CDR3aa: CAISESPARNEQYF

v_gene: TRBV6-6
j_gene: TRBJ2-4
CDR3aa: CASANTLKKNIQYF

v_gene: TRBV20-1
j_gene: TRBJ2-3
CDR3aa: CSAPRGAGGSTDTQYF

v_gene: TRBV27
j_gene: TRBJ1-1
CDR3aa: CASSPRQVNTEAFF

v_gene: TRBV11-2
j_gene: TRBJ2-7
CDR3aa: CASSFSGGMSYEQYF

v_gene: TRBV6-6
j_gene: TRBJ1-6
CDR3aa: CASSYEDSPLHF

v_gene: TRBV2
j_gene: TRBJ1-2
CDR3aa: CASSPDGRGGYTF

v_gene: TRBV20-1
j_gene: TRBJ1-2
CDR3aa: CQWGAGNYGYTF

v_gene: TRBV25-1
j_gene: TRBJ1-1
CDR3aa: CASRTPTGENTEAFF

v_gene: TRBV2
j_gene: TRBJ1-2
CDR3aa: CASSEGTGGLYGYTF

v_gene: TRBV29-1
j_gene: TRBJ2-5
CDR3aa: CSVDGTGVNEQYF

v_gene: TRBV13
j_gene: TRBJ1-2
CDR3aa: CASGYGYGYTF

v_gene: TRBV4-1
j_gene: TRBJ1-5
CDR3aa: CASSQGAWTGENNQPQHF